The present entry profiles one T cell receptor (beta chain) with its context. This clonotype came up a few times. The specificity of this receptor is unknown. Base-call qualities are not available, and no considerably larger clone is one nucleotide away. This entry belongs to a study of T-cell reconstitution after alpha-beta-depleted transplantation in children (dated by TCRdb to 2016 to 2017). Background on the whole study: Using TCR repertoire profiling, the study followed T-cell immune reconstitution in a quantitative way in children after TCRalphabeta/CD19-depleted allogeneic hematopoietic cell transplantation.

The CDR3 goes from the cysteine to the phenylalanine over 13 residues. Of the read, only the CDR3 DNA is kept; its 39 bases are in frame from base 1. Looking up the germline V gene yields CDR1 MDHEN and CDR2 SYDVKM. V is reduced by 8 bases and J by 1 base, leaving a spacing of 12 bases between them. Libraries were made using PCR. Sequenced on an Illumina HiSeq 2500. Molecular barcoding was employed in the preparation of TCR libraries, with unique molecular identifiers being used to normalize TCRbeta repertoire quantification. TCRdb ran its own pipeline on the public reads, namely fastp trimming at Q25 and MiXCR clone calling, and kept in-frame beta chains. Records with the same CDR3 protein are collapsed into one entry carrying the most frequent genes and DNA. In this sample the table shows roughly 610,000 distinct CDR3 sequences, over 9.5% of which occur a single time. About 4% of the sample goes to the ten largest clones.

The chain is encoded by TRBV28 joined to TRBJ2-7; the D gene is perhaps TRBD2, on 5 matching bases. This receptor was identified in a human donor who donated a stem cell graft to a child with acute myeloid leukemia. This specimen consisted of PBMCs from the stem cell graft donor, obtained from the stem cell graft. The CDR3: CASAGGSSYEQYF. The DNA sequence reads TGTGCCAGCGCTGGAGGTTCTTCCTACGAGCAGTACTTC.